The source of this TCR beta chain is a study of beta chain features in type 1 diabetes. Points on this clone: Its matching antigen is unknown.

General study results and limits: Any HLA type influence on TCRB rearrangement was left unresolved here. Patients with Type 1 diabetes showed moderately but significantly shorter TCRB CDR3s in all four CD4+ subsets. More deletions and fewer insertions at VDJ junctions were found in patients with type 1 diabetes.

Every isolated RNA sample was fully reverse transcribed, so sequencing captured expressed TCRB transcripts. Using immunoSEQ multiplex PCR, the repertoire was profiled, and TCRdb retains in-frame clones only, with some absent. The sample holds under 450,000 clones, approximately 15% seen once. Germline CDR1 MNHEY, CDR2 SMNVEV (reference sequence). The CDR3 runs to 16 residues. With 7 bases clipped from V and 2 bases from J, the junction kept 13 bases outside the gene matches. Sequenced sample: naive CD4+ T cells from blood. The receptor was derived from a man younger than 40 in good health. This rearrangement joins TRBV27 to TRBJ2-5; 7 bases line up with TRBD1. The CDR3, as DNA: TGTGCCAGCAATCTGAGGGGGCGAGGCCTTCAAGAGACCCAGTACTTC. Translating gives CASNLRGRGLQETQYF.